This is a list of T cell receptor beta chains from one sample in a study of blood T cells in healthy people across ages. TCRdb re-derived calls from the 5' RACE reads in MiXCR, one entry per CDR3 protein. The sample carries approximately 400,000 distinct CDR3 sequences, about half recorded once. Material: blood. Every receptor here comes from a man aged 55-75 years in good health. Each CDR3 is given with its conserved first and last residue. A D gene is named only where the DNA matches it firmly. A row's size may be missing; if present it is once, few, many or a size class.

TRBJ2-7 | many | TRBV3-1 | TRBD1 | CASSQEKGQGGHEQYF | TGTGCCAGCAGCCAAGAGAAAGGACAGGGAGGCCACGAGCAGTACTTC
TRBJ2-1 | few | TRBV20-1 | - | CSASRGVRNEQFF | TGCAGTGCTAGTAGAGGGGTAAGGAATGAGCAGTTCTTC
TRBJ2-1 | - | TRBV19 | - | CASSPSWGNEQFF | TGTGCCAGTAGTCCCTCGTGGGGCAATGAGCAGTTCTTC
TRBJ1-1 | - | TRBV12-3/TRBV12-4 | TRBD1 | CASSRDRDRVTEAFF | TGTGCCAGCAGTAGGGACCGGGACAGGGTAACTGAAGCTTTCTTT
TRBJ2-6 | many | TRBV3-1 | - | CASSQEWGDTGANVLTF | TGTGCCAGCAGCCAAGAGTGGGGGGACACTGGGGCCAACGTCCTGACTTTC
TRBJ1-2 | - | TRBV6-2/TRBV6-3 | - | CASSLNRNSYGYTF | TGTGCCAGCAGTCTGAACAGGAATTCATATGGCTACACCTTC
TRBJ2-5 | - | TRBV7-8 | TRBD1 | CASSPQGQLETQYF | TGTGCCAGCAGCCCACAGGGACAGTTGGAGACCCAGTACTTC
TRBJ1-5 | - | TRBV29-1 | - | CSVGGPNQPQHF | TGCAGCGTTGGGGGACCGAATCAGCCCCAGCATTTT
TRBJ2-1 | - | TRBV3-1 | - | CASSQGSLDNEQFF | TGTGCCAGCAGCCAAGGAAGTCTGGACAATGAGCAGTTCTTC
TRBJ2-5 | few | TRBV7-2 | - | CASSPPPPKETQYF | TGTGCCAGCAGCCCCCCCCCTCCAAAAGAGACCCAGTACTTC
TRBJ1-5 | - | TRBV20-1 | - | CSASAGDNQPQHF | TGCAGTGCTAGTGCAGGGGACAATCAGCCCCAGCATTTT
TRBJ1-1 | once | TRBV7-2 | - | CASSLEGGGVPEAFF | TGTGCCAGCAGCTTAGAAGGAGGGGGGGTACCTGAAGCTTTCTTT
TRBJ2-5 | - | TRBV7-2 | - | CASSLPPASVQETQYF | TGTGCCAGCAGCTTACCGCCGGCTAGCGTGCAAGAGACCCAGTACTTC
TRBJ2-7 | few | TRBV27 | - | CASSLIGDEQYF | TGTGCCAGCAGTTTAATAGGCGACGAGCAGTACTTC
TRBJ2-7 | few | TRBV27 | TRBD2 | CASSSPGGFEQYF | TGTGCCAGCAGTTCCCCGGGGGGGTTCGAGCAGTACTTC
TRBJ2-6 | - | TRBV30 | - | CAWRAAGANVLTF | TGTGCCTGGAGGGCAGCTGGGGCCAACGTCCTGACTTTC
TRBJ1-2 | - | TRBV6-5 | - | CASSLYRGGNYGYTF | TGTGCCAGCAGTTTATACCGGGGGGGAAACTATGGCTACACCTTC
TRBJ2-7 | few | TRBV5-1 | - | CASSLGGPHEQYF | TGCGCCAGCAGCTTAGGTGGTCCCCACGAGCAGTACTTC
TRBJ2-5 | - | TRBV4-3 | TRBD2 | CASSLVPGGWETQYF | TGCGCCAGCAGCCTCGTACCGGGGGGATGGGAGACCCAGTACTTC
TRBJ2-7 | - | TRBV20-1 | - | CSARPGPYEQYF | TGCAGTGCTAGACCCGGACCCTACGAGCAGTACTTC
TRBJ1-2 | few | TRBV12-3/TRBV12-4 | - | CASSFGQNYGYTF | TGTGCCAGCAGCTTCGGACAGAACTATGGCTACACCTTC
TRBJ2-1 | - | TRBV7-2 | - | CASSRAGTEYNEQFF | TGTGCCAGCAGCCGTGCCGGGACTGAGTACAATGAGCAGTTCTTC
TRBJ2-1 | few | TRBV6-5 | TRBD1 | CASRVDREAHNEQFF | TGTGCCAGCAGGGTGGACAGGGAGGCCCACAATGAGCAGTTCTTC
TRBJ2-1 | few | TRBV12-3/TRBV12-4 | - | CASSPAPPRMGDEQFF | TGTGCCAGCAGTCCCGCGCCCCCGAGGATGGGGGATGAGCAGTTCTTC
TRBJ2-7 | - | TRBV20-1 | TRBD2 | CSARAPSGGTYEQYF | TGCAGTGCTAGAGCTCCTAGCGGGGGGACCTACGAGCAGTACTTC
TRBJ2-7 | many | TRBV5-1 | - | CASSLNHYEQYF | TGCGCCAGCAGCTTGAATCACTACGAGCAGTACTTC
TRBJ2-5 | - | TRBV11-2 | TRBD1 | CASSPGDRGRETQYF | TGTGCCAGCAGCCCCGGTGACAGGGGGCGAGAGACCCAGTACTTC
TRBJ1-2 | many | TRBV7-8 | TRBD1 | CASSHRQGTNYGYTF | TGTGCCAGCAGCCATCGACAGGGGACAAACTATGGCTACACCTTC
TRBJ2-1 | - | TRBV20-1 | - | CSAKYPSYNEQFF | TGCAGTGCTAAGTACCCCTCCTACAATGAGCAGTTCTTC
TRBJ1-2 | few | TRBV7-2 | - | CASSPRTSGYTF | TGTGCCAGCAGCCCCCGAACGTCTGGCTACACCTTC
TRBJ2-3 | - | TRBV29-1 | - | CSAREEVGTTDTQYF | TGCAGCGCCAGAGAGGAGGTCGGTACCACAGATACGCAGTATTTT
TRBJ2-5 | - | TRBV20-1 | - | CSAGDWETQYF | TGCAGTGCTGGGGATTGGGAGACCCAGTACTTC
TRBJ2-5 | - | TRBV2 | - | CASIFQYNEQYF | TGTGCCAGCATTTTCCAATACAATGAGCAGTACTTC
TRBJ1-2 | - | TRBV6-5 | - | CASSYASGAGGYTF | TGTGCCAGCAGTTACGCCTCTGGGGCAGGCGGCTACACCTTC
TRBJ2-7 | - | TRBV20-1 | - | CSAREPDLEQYF | TGCAGTGCTAGAGAACCGGACTTAGAGCAGTACTTC
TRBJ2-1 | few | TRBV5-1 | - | CASSSLAGSEFF | TGCGCCAGCAGCTCCCTCGCGGGGTCGGAGTTCTTC
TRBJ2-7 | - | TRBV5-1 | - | CASSSLRGGYYEQYF | TGCGCCAGCAGCTCCCTCCGTGGGGGGTACTACGAGCAGTACTTC
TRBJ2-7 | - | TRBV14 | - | CASSRSAGARYEQYF | TGTGCCAGCAGCCGCTCCGCGGGGGCGCGGTACGAGCAGTACTTC
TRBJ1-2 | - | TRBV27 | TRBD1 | CASSWDRGNYYGYTF | TGTGCCAGCAGTTGGGACAGGGGTAATTATTATGGCTACACCTTC
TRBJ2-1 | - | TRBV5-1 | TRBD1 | CASSLGQGAIEQFF | TGCGCCAGCAGCTTGGGGCAGGGGGCCATTGAGCAGTTCTTC
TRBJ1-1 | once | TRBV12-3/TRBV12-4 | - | CASSLKDNTEAFF | TGTGCCAGCAGTTTAAAAGACAACACTGAAGCTTTCTTT
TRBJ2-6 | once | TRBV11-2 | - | CASSLPWGAGANVLTF | TGTGCCAGCAGCTTACCTTGGGGGGCTGGGGCCAACGTCCTGACTTTC
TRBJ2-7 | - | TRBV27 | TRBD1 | CASSLGTGQGYEQYF | TGTGCCAGCAGTTTGGGGACCGGACAGGGCTACGAGCAGTACTTC
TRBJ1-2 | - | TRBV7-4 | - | CASSLAQTVLWGYTF | TGTGCCAGCAGCTTAGCTCAGACGGTCCTTTGGGGCTACACCTTC
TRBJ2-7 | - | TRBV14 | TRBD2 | CASSGALAGGIEQYF | TGTGCCAGCAGCGGCGCCCTAGCGGGAGGCATCGAGCAGTACTTC
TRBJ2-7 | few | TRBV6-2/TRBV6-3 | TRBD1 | CASVEGQGYYEQYF | TGTGCCAGCGTTGAGGGACAGGGTTACTACGAGCAGTACTTC
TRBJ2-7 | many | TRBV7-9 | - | CASSILQGFTYEQYF | TGTGCCAGCAGCATCTTACAGGGATTTACCTACGAGCAGTACTTC
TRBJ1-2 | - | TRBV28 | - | CASGSRYGYTF | TGTGCCAGCGGTTCCCGATATGGCTACACCTTC
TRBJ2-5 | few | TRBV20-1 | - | CSARGPLGGETQYF | TGCAGTGCTAGAGGGCCCCTGGGGGGAGAGACCCAGTACTTC
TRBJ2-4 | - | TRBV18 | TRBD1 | CASARDREEQYF | TGTGCCAGCGCACGGGACAGGGAGGAGCAGTACTTC
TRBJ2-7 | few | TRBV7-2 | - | CASIESKSPSYEQYF | TGTGCCAGCATCGAGAGCAAATCTCCCTCCTACGAGCAGTACTTC
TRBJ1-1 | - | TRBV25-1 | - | CASSESGRHTEAFF | TGTGCCAGCAGTGAATCGGGACGTCACACTGAAGCTTTCTTT
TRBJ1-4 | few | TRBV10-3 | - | CAISERDREKLFF | TGTGCCATCAGTGAGAGGGATCGGGAAAAACTGTTTTTT
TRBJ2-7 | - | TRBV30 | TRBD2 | CAWRLAGMTYEQYF | TGTGCCTGGAGACTAGCGGGGATGACCTACGAGCAGTACTTC
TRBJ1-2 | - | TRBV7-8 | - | CASSFLQGSIGGYTF | TGTGCCAGCAGCTTTTTACAGGGCAGTATCGGTGGCTACACCTTC
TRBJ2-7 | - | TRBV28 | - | CASSLPPRDYEQYF | TGTGCCAGCAGTTTACCTCCGAGGGACTACGAGCAGTACTTC
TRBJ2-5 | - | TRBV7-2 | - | CASTKHRSETQYF | TGTGCCAGCACCAAGCACCGTAGTGAGACCCAGTACTTC